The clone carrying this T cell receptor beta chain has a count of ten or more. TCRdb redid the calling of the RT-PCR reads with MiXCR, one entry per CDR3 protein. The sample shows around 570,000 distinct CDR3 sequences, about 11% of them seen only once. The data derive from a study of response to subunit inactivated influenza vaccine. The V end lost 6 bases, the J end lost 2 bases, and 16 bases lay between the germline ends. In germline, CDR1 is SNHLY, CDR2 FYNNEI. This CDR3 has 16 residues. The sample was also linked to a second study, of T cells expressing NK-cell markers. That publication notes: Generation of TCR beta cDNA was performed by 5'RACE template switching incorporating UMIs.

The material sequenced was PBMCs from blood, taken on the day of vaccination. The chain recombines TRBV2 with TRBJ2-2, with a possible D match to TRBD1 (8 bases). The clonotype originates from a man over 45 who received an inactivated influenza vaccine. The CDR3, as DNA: TGTGCCAGCAGAGGAGGACAGGGACTAAACACCGGGGAGCTGTTTTTT. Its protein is CASRGGQGLNTGELFF.